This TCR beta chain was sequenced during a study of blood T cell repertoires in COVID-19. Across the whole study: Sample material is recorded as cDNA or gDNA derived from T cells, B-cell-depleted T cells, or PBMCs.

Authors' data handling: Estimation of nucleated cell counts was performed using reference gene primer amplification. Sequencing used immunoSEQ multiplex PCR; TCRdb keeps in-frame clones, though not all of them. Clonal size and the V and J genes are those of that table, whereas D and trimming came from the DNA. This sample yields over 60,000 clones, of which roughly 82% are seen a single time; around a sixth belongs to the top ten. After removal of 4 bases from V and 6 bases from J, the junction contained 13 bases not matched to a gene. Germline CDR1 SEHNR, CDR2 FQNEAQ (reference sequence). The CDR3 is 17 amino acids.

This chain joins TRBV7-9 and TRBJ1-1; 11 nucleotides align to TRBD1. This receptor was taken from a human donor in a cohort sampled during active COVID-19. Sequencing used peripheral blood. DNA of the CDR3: TGTGCCAGCAGCTCGGGACAGGGGGATAGGAGGGAAGCTGAAGCTTTCTTT. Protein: CASSSGQGDRREAEAFF.